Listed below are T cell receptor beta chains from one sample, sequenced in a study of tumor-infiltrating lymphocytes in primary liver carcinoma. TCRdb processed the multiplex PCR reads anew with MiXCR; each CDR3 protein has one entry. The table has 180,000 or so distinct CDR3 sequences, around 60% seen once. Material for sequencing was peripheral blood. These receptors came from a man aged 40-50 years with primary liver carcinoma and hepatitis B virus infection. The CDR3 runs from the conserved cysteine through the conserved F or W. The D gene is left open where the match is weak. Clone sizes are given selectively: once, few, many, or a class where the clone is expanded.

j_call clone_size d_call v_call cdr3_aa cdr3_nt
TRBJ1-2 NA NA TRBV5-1 CASSFGSEGDYGYTF TGCGCCAGCAGCTTTGGATCGGAGGGGGACTATGGCTACACCTTC
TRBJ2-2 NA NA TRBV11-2 CAGSLRPDNTGELFF TGTGCCGGCAGCTTACGGCCGGATAACACCGGGGAGCTGTTTTTT
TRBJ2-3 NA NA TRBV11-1 CVSSSFGAPSTDTQYF TGTGTCAGCAGTTCCTTCGGGGCGCCTAGCACAGATACGCAGTATTTT
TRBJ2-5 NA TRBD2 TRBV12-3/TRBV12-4 CASRRAGEETQYF TGTGCCAGCAGGCGAGCGGGAGAAGAGACCCAGTACTTC
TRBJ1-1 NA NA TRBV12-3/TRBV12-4 CASSLQGHDTEAFF TGTGCCAGCAGTCTACAGGGTCACGACACTGAAGCTTTCTTT
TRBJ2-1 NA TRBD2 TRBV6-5 CGSSRLAANEQFF TGTGGCAGCAGTCGACTAGCGGCCAATGAGCAGTTCTTC
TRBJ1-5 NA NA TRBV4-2 CASSQDGRGGNQPQHF TGTGCCAGCAGCCAAGACGGACGGGGAGGGAATCAGCCCCAGCATTTT
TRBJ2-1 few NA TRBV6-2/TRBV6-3 CASSYLGLAPMNEQFF TGTGCCAGCAGTTACTTGGGACTCGCACCCATGAATGAGCAGTTCTTC
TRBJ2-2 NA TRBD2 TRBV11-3 CASSLAGGSDNGELFF TGTGCCAGCAGCTTAGCAGGCGGGAGCGACAATGGGGAGCTGTTTTTT
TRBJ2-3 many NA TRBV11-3 CASSLGTGKGTDTQYF TGTGCCAGCAGCTTAGGTACAGGGAAAGGCACAGATACGCAGTATTTT
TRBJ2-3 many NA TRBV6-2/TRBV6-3 CASRKQQPSTDTQYF TGTGCCAGCAGGAAACAGCAACCTAGCACAGATACGCAGTATTTT
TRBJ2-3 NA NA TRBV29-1 CSVQDGSSTDMQYF TGCAGCGTTCAAGATGGTTCAAGCACAGATATGCAGTATTTT
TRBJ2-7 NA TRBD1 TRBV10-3 CAISSTGQADEQYF TGTGCCATCAGCTCAACGGGACAGGCGGATGAGCAGTACTTC
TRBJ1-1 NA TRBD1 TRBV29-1 CSVFRGQTEAFF TGCAGCGTTTTCAGGGGGCAGACTGAAGCTTTCTTT
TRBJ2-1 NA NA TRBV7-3 CASSLTPEYNEQFF TGTGCCAGCAGCTTAACTCCCGAATACAATGAGCAGTTCTTC
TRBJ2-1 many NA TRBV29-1 CSGELNSNEQFF TGCAGCGGGGAGCTGAATAGCAATGAGCAGTTCTTC
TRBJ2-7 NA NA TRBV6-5 CASSSQSGSFHEQYF TGTGCCAGCAGTTCCCAAAGCGGAAGCTTCCACGAGCAGTACTTC
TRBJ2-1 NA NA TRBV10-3 CAISESKGFGDNEQFF TGTGCCATCAGTGAGTCGAAAGGGTTTGGGGACAATGAGCAGTTCTTC
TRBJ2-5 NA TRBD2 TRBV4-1 CASRLRLGGTQYF TGCGCCAGCCGCCTTCGACTGGGGGGGACCCAATACTTC
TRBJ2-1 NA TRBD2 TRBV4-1 CASSQAWGGGSSYNEQFF TGCGCCAGCAGCCAAGCCTGGGGGGGAGGGAGCTCCTACAATGAGCAGTTCTTC
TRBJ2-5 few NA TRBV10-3 CAISRTDQETQYF TGTGCCATCAGTCGGACAGACCAAGAGACCCAGTACTTC
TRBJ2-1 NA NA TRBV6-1 CASSDPGLEYKEQFF TGTGCCAGCAGTGATCCGGGACTGGAGTACAAAGAGCAGTTCTTC
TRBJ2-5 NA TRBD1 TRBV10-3 CAIRGTGEGVETQYF TGTGCCATCAGGGGGACAGGGGAGGGTGTAGAGACCCAGTACTTC
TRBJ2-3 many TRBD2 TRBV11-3 CASSLSLSGRGADTQYF TGTGCCAGCAGCTTAAGTCTAAGCGGGAGAGGCGCAGATACGCAGTATTTT
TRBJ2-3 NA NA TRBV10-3 CDISETGGQGLKGDTQYF TGTGACATCAGTGAGACTGGCGGGCAGGGGCTAAAGGGAGATACGCAGTATTTT
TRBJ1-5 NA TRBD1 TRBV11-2 CASNSNSGTGFNQPQHF TGTGCCAGCAATTCCAATTCCGGGACAGGTTTCAATCAGCCCCAGCATTTT
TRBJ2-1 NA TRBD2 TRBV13 CASSLGAGGPLDEQFF TGTGCCAGCTCCCTAGGGGCGGGAGGGCCTCTTGATGAGCAGTTCTTC
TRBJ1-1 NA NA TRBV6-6 CASSLHMSRDQGLNTEAFF TGTGCCAGCAGTCTACATATGTCACGGGACCAGGGTCTAAACACTGAAGCTTTCTTT
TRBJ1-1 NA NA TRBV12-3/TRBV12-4 CASSLVAGVNTEAFF TGTGCCAGCAGTTTAGTGGCAGGGGTGAACACTGAAGCTTTCTTT
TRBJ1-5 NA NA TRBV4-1 CASNHQGGVGNQPQHF TGCGCCAGCAACCACCAGGGTGGGGTTGGCAATCAGCCCCAGCATTTT
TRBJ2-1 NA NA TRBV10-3 CAISEGEMTRNGQFF TGTGCCATCAGTGAGGGGGAAATGACACGGAATGGGCAGTTCTTT
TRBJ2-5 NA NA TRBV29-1 CSVGKGLQETQYF TGCAGCGTTGGCAAGGGCTTGCAAGAGACCCAGTACTTC
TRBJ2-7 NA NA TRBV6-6 CASSYGVGEQYF TGTGCCAGCAGTTACGGGGTTGGCGAGCAGTACTTC
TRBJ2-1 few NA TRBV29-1 CSVGRHNEQFF TGCAGCGTTGGAAGACACAATGAGCAGTTCTTC
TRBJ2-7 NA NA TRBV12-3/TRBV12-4 CASGFQDPQREQYF TGTGCCAGCGGTTTTCAGGACCCCCAGCGCGAGCAGTACTTC
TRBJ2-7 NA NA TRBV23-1 CASSQSGAIYEQYF TGCGCCAGCAGTCAATCGGGGGCTATCTACGAGCAGTACTTC
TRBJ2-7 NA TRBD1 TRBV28 CATQIPPGQGSYEQYF TGTGCCACCCAAATCCCCCCGGGACAGGGGTCCTACGAGCAGTACTTC
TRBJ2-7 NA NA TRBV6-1 CASSEVGGGEQYF TGTGCCAGCAGTGAAGTGGGGGGAGGTGAGCAGTACTTC
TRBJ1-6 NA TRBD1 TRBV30 CAWSVWDRDNSPLHF TGTGCCTGGAGTGTCTGGGACAGGGATAATTCACCCCTCCACTTT
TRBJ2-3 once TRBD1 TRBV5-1 CASSHDRGRADTQYF TGCGCCAGCAGCCATGACAGGGGGCGGGCAGATACGCAGTATTTT